This T cell receptor beta chain derives from a study of blood T cell repertoires in COVID-19. Losses at the gene ends were 3 bases for V and 7 bases for J; bases not matched to a gene: 11. CDR1 is SGHRS, CDR2 YFSETQ, per germline. The CDR3 covers 17 residues. The cohort comprised adults aged roughly 18 to 100 years residing in under 30 US areas. In the authors' workflow: The authors estimated nucleated cell counts from reference gene primer amplification. Sequencing used immunoSEQ multiplex PCR; TCRdb keeps in-frame clones, though not all of them. Clone size and the V and J calls come from that table; the DNA yielded D and trimming. This sample yields 250,000 to 400,000 clones, of which approximately 81% are seen a single time; about 2% belongs to the top ten.

This chain joins TRBV5-1 and TRBJ2-1; 12 bases are a match to TRBD2. The sequencing sample was made of PBMCs or T cells enriched from blood (not recorded which). This receptor was identified in a woman in her 30s who had been exposed to COVID-19. The CDR3 region is CASSSSTSGGKLNEQFF. CDR3 nucleotides: TGCGCCAGCAGCTCTTCGACTAGCGGGGGTAAACTGAATGAGCAGTTCTTC.